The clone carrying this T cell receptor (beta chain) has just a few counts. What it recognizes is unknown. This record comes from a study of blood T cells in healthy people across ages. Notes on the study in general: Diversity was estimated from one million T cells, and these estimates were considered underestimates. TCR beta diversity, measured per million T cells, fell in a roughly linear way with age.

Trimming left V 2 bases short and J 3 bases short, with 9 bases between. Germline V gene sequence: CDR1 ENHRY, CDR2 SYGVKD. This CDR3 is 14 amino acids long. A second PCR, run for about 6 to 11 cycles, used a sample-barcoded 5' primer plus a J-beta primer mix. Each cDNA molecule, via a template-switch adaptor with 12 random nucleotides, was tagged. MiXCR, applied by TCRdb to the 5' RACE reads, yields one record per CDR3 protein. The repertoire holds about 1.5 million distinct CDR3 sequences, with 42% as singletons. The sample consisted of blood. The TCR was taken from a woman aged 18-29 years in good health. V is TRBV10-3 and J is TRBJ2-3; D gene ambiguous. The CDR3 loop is CAISEGIATDTQYF. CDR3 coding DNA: TGTGCCATCAGTGAGGGCATAGCAACAGATACGCAGTATTTT.